This T cell receptor (beta chain) was identified in a study of blood T cell repertoires in COVID-19. The wider study: The United States, Italy and Spain provided the acute and convalescent COVID-19 samples. T cells, B-cell-depleted T cells, or PBMCs provided the cDNA or gDNA that served as material.

Authors' processing steps: Reference gene primer amplification yielded estimated nucleated cell counts. Repertoires were generated with immunoSEQ multiplex PCR, while TCRdb's copy carries only in-frame clones and drops some. The V and J calls and clone size are taken from that table; D and trimming were inferred from the DNA. In the table there are 300,000 to 450,000 clones, approximately 80% of which are singletons. Germline V CDR1 and CDR2: MNHEY, SMNVEV (reference sequence). The V gene lost 2 bases and the J gene lost 3 bases, with 7 bases spanning the gap. The CDR3 runs to 13 residues. The J gene is TRBJ1-1, the V gene TRBV27; TRBD1 is a possible D gene (6 bases). This clonotype was sampled from a human donor with acute or convalescent COVID-19. The donor label of this sample is uncertain. Specimen: peripheral blood. CDR3 sequence: CASSLQGYTEAFF. The CDR3 bases are TGTGCCAGCAGTTTACAGGGGTACACTGAAGCTTTCTTT.